The entry below gives a single TCR beta chain sequence along with its context. Its antigen is as yet unknown. This entry belongs to a study of T cells in Graves' hyperthyroidism and ophthalmopathy. Study observations and caveats: Also found in blood were most expanded thyroid clonotypes above 0.001.

Amplification yielded TCR beta CDR3 regions, with RNA transcripts as the source. First-round RT-PCR of the TCR CDR3 relied on the HTBI primer set. Each CDR3 protein gets one entry after TCRdb re-called the multiplex PCR reads with MiXCR. The sample shows 540,000 or so distinct CDR3 sequences, about 43% of them seen only once. V shed 6 bases and J shed 3 bases, with 17 bases lying between them. The CDR3 runs to 15 residues. Germline CDR1 WSHSY, CDR2 SAAADI. The chain uses TRBV10-2 and TRBJ1-1; possibly TRBD1 for D (5 bases). The sequence was collected from an adult woman with Graves' disease, either hyperthyroidism or ophthalmopathy (not recorded which). Sequencing input: peripheral blood or thyroid tissue (not recorded which). CDR3 protein: CASSVPGRWDTEAFF. The CDR3 nucleotides read TGCGCCAGCAGCGTCCCGGGACGGTGGGACACTGAAGCTTTCTTT.